This T cell receptor (beta chain) appears in the sequencing data of a study of Graves' ophthalmopathy and Graves' hyperthyroidism. The wider study: At initial diagnosis, peripheral blood was obtained, and this preceded any treatment. General observations from the study: In predicting ophthalmopathy progression, the model reached 70% to 71% sensitivity and under 85% specificity.

Ophthalmopathy donors were characterized by moderate-to-severe activity, CAS of at least 3, NOSPECS of at least 4, and duration under 3 months. The CDR3 runs to 11 residues. Trimming cost V 6 bases and J 11 bases, with 13 bases left between them. Germline CDR1 is LNHDA and CDR2 is SQIVND (reference sequence). Comment on this clonotype: The antigen remains undetermined.

Amplification of TCR beta CDR3 regions used RNA transcripts. In the first round, RT-PCR was carried out with HTBI primers, and a multiplex PCR formed the second round. TCRdb processed the multiplex PCR reads anew with MiXCR; each CDR3 protein has one entry. This table has roughly 300,000 distinct CDR3 sequences, 15% to 20% appearing once. The chain joins TRBV19 to TRBJ1-1, with D possibly TRBD1 on 6 matching bases. This clonotype was sampled from an adult man with Graves' ophthalmopathy. The source material was peripheral blood. Here the CDR3 reads CASRTAGVAFF. The CDR3 nucleotides are TGTGCCAGTAGGACGGCAGGGGTCGCTTTCTTT.